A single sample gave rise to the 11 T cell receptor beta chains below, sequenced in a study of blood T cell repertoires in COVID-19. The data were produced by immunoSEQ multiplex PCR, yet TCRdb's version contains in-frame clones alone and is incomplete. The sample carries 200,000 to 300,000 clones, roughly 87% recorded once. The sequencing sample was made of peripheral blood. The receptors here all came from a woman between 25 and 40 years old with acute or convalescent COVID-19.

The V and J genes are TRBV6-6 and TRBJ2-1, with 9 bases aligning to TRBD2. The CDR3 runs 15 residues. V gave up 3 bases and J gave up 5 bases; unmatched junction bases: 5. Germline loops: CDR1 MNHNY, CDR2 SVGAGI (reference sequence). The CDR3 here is CASSYSGLANNEQFF. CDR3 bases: TGTGCCAGCAGTTATTCGGGACTAGCAAACAATGAGCAGTTCTTC.

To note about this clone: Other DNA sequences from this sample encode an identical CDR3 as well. CDR3 residues: CAWSDRGTEAFF. The CDR3 coding sequence is TGTGCCTGGAGCGACCGAGGTACTGAAGCTTTCTTT. This chain links TRBV30 with TRBJ1-1; D ambiguous. The germline V gene encodes CDR1 GTSNPN and CDR2 SVGIG (reference sequence). V lost 3 bases and J lost 5, with 10 bases in between. The CDR3 runs to 12 residues.

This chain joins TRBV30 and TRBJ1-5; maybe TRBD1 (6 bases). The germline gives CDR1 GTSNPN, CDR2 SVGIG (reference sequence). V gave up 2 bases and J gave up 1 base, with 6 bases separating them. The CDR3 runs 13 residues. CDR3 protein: CAWSRGSNQPQHF. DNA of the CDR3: TGTGCCTGGAGTAGGGGGAGCAATCAGCCCCAGCATTTT.

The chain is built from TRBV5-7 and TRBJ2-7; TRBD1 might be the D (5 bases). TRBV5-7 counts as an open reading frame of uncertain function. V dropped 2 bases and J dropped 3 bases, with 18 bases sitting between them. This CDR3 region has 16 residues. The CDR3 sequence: CASSFMTLGDHYEQYF. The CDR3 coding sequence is TGTGCCAGCAGCTTTATGACGCTAGGGGATCACTACGAGCAGTACTTC.

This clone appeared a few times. This CDR3 is CASTGGALVYGYTF. CDR3 in DNA: TGTGCCAGCACGGGAGGGGCATTGGTCTATGGCTACACCTTC. V and J are TRBV2 and TRBJ1-2, with a weak D call TRBD1 (5 bases). The CDR3 length is 14 residues. The germline V gene encodes CDR1 SNHLY and CDR2 FYNNEI. Trimming took off 7 bases at V and 4 bases at J, with 16 bases between the two ends.

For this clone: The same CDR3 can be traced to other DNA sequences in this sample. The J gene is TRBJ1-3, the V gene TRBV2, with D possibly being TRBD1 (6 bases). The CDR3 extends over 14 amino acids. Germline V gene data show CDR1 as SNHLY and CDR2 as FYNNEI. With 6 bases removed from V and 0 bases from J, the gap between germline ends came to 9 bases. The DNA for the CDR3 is TGTGCCAGCAGGACAGGAAGCTCTGGAAACACCATATATTTT. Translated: CASRTGSSGNTIYF. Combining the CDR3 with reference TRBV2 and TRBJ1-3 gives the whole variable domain EPEVTQTPSHQVTQMGQEVILRCVPISNHLYFYWYRQILGQKVEFLVSFYNNEISEKSEIFDDQFSVERPDGSNFTLKIRSTKLEDSAMYFCASRTGSSGNTIYFGEGSWLTVV.

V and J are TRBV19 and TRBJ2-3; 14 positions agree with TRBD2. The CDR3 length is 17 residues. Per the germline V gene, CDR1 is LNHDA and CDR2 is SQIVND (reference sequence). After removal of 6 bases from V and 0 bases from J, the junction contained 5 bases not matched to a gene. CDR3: CASRGTSGRLSTDTQYF. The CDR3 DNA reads TGTGCCAGTAGGGGGACTAGCGGGAGACTGAGCACAGATACGCAGTATTTT.

DNA of the CDR3: TGTGCCAGCAGCTTAGTGGCCAGCGGGAGCACAGATACGCAGTATTTT. Amino acid sequence: CASSLVASGSTDTQYF. This sequence joins TRBV7-2 and TRBJ2-3, with a weak D call TRBD2 (6 bases). The germline V and J ends were trimmed by 1 base and 0 bases, with 11 bases remaining between them. The CDR3 contains 16 residues. Per germline, CDR1 SGHTA and CDR2 FQGNSA.

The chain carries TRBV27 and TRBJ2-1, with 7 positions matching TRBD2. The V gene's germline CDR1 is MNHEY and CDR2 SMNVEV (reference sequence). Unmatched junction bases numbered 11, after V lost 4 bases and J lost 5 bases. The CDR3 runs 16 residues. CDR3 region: CASSYSRLADHNEQFF. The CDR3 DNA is TGTGCCAGCAGTTACTCAAGGCTAGCGGACCACAATGAGCAGTTCTTC.

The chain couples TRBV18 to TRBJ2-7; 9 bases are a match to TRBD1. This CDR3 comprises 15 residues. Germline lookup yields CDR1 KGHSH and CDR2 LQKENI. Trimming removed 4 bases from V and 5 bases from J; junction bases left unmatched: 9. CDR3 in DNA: TGTGCCAGCTCACGAGGGGGACAGGGTAACGACGAGCAGTACTTC. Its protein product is CASSRGGQGNDEQYF.

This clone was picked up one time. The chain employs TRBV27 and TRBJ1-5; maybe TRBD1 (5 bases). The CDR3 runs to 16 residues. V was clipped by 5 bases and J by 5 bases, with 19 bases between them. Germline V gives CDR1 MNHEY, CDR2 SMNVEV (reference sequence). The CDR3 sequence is CASSEQGAAVDQPQHF. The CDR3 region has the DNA TGTGCCAGCAGTGAACAAGGGGCAGCAGTGGATCAGCCCCAGCATTTT.